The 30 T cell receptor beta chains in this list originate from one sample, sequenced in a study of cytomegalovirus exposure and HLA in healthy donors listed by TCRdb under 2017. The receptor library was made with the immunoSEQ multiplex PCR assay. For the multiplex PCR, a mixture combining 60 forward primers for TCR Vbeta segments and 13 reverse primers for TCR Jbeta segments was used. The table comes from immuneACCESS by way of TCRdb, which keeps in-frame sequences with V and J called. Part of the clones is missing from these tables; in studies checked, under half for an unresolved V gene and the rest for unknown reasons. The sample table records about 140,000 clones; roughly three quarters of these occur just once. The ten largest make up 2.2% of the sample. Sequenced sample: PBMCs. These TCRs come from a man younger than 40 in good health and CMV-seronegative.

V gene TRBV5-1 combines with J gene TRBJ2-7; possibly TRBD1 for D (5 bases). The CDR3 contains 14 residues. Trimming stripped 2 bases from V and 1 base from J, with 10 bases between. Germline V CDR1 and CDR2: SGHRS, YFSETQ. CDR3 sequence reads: CASSFLDTSYEQYF. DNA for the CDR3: TGCGCCAGCAGCTTTTTGGACACATCCTACGAGCAGTACTTC.

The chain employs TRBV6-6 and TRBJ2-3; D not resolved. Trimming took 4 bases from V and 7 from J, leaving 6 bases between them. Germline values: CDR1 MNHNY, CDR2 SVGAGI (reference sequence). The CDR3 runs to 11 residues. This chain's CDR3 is CASSFGNTQYF. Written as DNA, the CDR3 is TGTGCCAGCAGTTTTGGCAATACGCAGTATTTT.

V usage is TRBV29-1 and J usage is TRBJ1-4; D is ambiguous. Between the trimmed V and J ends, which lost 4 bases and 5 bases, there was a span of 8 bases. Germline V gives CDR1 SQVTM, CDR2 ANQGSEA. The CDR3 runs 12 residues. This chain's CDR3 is CSVASTNEKLFF. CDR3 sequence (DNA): TGCAGCGTTGCGAGTACCAATGAAAAACTGTTTTTT.

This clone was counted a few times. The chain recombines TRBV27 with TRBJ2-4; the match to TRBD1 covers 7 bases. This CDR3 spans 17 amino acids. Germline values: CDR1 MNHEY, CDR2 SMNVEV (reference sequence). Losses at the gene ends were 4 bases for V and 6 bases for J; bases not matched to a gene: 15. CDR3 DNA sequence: TGTGCCAGCAGTTCCCGGGTGGAAGGGGGCGATAGAAACATTCAGTACTTC. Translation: CASSSRVEGGDRNIQYF.

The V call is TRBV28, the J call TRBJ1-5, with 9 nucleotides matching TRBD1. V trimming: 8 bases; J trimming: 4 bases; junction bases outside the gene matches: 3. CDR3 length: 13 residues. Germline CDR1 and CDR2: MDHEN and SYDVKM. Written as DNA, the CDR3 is TGTGCCAGCGGGACAGGGATAAATCAGCCCCAGCATTTT. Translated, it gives CASGTGINQPQHF.

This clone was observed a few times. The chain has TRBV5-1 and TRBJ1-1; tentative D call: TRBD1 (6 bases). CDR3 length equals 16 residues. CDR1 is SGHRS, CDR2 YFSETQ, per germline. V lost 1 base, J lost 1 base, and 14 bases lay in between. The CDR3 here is CASSLMGGPANTEAFF. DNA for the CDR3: TGCGCCAGCAGCTTGATGGGGGGGCCGGCGAACACTGAAGCTTTCTTT.

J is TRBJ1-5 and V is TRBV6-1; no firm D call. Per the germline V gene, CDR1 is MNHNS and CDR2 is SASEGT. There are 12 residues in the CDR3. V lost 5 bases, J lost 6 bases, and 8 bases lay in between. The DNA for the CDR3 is TGTGCCAGCAGTCTTACAGCTCAGCCCCAGCATTTT. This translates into CASSLTAQPQHF.

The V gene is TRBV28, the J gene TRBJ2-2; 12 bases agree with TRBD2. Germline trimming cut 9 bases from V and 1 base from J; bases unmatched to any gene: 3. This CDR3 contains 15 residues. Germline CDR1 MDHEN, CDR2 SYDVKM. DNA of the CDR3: TGTGCCAGTCTAGCGGGAGGGGGGAACACCGGGGAGCTGTTTTTT. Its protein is CASLAGGGNTGELFF.

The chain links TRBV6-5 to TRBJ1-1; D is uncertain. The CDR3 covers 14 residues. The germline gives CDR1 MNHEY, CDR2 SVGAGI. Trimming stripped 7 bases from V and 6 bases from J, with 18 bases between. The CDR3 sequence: CASTNGRGPSEAFF. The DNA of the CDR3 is TGTGCCAGCACCAACGGGAGAGGACCATCTGAAGCTTTCTTT.

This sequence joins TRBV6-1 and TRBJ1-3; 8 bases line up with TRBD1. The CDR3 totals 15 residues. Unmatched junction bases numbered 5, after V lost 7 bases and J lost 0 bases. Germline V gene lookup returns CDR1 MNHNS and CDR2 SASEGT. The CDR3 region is CASNRQGSSGNTIYF. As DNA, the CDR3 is TGTGCCAGCAATCGACAGGGGAGCTCTGGAAACACCATATATTTT.

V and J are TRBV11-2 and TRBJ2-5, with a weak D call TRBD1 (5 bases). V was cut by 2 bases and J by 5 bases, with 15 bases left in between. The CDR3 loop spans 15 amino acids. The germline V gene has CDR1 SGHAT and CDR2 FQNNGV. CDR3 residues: CASSLSTGAGETQYF. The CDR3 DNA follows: TGTGCCAGCAGCTTAAGCACAGGTGCCGGGGAGACCCAGTACTTC.

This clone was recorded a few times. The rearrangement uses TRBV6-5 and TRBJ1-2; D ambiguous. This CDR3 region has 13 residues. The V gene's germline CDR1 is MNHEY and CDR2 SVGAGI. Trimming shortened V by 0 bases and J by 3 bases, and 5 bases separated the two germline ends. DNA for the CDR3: TGTGCCAGCAGTTACTCACAGTACTATGGCTACACCTTC. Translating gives CASSYSQYYGYTF.

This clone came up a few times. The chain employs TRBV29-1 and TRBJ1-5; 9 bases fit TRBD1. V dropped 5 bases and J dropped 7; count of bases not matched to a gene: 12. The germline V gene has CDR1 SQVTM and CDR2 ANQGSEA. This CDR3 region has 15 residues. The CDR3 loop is CSVTSPGQGNQPQHF. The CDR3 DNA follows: TGCAGCGTTACCTCCCCGGGACAGGGAAACCAGCCCCAGCATTTT. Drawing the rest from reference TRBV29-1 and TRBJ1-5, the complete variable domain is SAVISQKPSRDICQRGTSLTIQCQVDSQVTMMFWYRQQPGQSLTLIATANQGSEATYESGFVIDKFPISRPNLTFSTLTVSNMSPEDSSIYLCSVTSPGQGNQPQHFGDGTRLSIL.

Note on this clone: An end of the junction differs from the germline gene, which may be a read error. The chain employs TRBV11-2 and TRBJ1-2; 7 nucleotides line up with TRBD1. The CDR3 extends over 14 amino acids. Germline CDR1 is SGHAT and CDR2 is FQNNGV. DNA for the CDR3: TGTGCCAGCAGCCTAGACAGGGAACACTATGGCTACACCTTC. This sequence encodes CASSLDREHYGYTF. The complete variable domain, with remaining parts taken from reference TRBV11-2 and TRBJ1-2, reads EAGVAQSPRYKIIEKRQSVAFWCNPISGHATLYWYQQILGQGPKLLIQFQNNGVVDDSQLPKDRFSAERLKGVDSTLKIQPAKLEDSAVYLCASSLDREHYGYTFGSGTRLTVV.

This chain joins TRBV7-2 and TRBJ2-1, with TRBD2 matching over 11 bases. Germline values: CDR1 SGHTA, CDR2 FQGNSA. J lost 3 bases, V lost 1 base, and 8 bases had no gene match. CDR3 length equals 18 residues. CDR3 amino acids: CASSLVPLTSGDYNEQFF. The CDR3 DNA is TGTGCCAGCAGCTTAGTCCCGCTGACTAGCGGGGACTACAATGAGCAGTTCTTC.

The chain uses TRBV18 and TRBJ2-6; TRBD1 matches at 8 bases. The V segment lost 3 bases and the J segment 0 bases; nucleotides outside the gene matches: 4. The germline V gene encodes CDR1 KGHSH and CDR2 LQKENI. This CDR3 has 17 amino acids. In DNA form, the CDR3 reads TGTGCCAGCTCACCTTGGACAGGGACCTCTGGGGCCAACGTCCTGACTTTC. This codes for CASSPWTGTSGANVLTF.

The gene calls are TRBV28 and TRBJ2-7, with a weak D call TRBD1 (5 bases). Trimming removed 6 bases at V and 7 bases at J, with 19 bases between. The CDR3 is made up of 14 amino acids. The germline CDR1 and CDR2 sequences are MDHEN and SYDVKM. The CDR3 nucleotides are TGTGCCAGCAGAGGGGCGTCGGGTTTATTAGAGCAGTACTTC. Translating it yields CASRGASGLLEQYF.

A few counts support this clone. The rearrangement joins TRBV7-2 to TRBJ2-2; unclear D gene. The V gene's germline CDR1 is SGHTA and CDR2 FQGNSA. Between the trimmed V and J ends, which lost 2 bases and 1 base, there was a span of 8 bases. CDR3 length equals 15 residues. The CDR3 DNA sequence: TGTGCCAGCAGCTTATTTGCCGGGAACACCGGGGAGCTGTTTTTT. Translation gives CASSLFAGNTGELFF.

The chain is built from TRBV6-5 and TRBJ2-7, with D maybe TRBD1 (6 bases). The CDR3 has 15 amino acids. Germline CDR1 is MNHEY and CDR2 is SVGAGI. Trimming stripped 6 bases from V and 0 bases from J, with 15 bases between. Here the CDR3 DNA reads TGTGCCAGCAGGCGACAGGTTTTACTCTCCTACGAGCAGTACTTC. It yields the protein CASRRQVLLSYEQYF.

The chain's CDR3 is CASSLGTASYEQYF. DNA for the CDR3: TGTGCCAGCAGCTTGGGGACAGCTTCCTACGAGCAGTACTTC. The chain has TRBV7-8 and TRBJ2-7, with 7 bases fitting TRBD1. The J segment lost 1 base and the V segment lost 3 bases, leaving 3 bases of the junction unmatched. The CDR3 has 14 residues. Germline lookup yields CDR1 SGHVS and CDR2 FQNEAQ.

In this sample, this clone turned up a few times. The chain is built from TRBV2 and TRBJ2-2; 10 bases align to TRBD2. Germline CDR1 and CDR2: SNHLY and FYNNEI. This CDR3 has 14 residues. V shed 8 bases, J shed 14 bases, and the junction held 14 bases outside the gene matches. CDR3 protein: CASFRRASGSGLFF. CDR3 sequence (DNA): TGTGCCAGCTTCCGCAGGGCTAGCGGGAGCGGCCTGTTTTTT.

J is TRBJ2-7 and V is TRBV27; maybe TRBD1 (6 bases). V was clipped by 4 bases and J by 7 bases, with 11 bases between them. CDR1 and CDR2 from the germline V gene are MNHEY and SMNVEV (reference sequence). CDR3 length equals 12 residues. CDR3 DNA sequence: TGTGCCAGCAGTTCAACAGGGAGTGAGCAGTACTTC. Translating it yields CASSSTGSEQYF.

Here the CDR3 reads CASSGSGSSYEQYF. CDR3 in DNA: TGTGCCAGCAGCGGAAGCGGGAGTAGCTACGAGCAGTACTTC. The V gene is TRBV7-2, the J gene TRBJ2-7; 8 bases fit TRBD2. CDR3 length: 14 residues. V lost 5 bases to trimming and J lost 3 bases; unmatched junction nucleotides: 6. The germline V gene has CDR1 SGHTA and CDR2 FQGNSA.

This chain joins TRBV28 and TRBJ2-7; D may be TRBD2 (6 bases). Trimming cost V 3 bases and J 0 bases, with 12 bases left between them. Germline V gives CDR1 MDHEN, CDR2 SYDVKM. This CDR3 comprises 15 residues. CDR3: CASSFGDGSSYEQYF. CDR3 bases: TGTGCCAGCAGTTTTGGGGACGGGAGCTCCTACGAGCAGTACTTC.

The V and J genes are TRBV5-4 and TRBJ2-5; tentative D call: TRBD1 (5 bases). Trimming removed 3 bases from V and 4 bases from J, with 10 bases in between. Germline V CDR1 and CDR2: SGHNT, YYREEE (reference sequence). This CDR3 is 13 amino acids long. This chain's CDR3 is CASSWGLTETQYF. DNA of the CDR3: TGTGCCAGCAGCTGGGGCCTCACAGAGACCCAGTACTTC.

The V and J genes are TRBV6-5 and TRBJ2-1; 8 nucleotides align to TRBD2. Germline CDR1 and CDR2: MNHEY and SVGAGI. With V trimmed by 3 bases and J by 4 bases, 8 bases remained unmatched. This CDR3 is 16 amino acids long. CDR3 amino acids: CASSYSTSGRYNEQFF. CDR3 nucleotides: TGTGCCAGCAGTTATTCCACTAGCGGACGTTACAATGAGCAGTTCTTC.

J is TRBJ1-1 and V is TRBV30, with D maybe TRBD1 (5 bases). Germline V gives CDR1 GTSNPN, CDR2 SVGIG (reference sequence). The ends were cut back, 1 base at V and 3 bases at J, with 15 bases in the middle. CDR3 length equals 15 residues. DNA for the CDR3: TGTGCCTGGAGTGCCCGAAAGGGGCTTGACACTGAAGCTTTCTTT. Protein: CAWSARKGLDTEAFF.

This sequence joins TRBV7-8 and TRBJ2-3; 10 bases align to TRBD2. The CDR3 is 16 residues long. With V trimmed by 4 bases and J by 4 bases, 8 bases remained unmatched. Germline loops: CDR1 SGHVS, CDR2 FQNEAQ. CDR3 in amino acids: CASSSYLAGEADTQYF. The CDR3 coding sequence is TGTGCCAGCAGCTCCTATCTAGCGGGAGAGGCAGATACGCAGTATTTT.

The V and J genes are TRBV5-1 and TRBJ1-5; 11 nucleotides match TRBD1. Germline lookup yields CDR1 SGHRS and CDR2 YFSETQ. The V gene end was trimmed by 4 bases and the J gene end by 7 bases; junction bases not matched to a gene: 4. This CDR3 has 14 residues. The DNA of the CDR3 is TGCGCCAGCAGCACCGGGACAGGGGGGCAGCCCCAGCATTTT. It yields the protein CASSTGTGGQPQHF.

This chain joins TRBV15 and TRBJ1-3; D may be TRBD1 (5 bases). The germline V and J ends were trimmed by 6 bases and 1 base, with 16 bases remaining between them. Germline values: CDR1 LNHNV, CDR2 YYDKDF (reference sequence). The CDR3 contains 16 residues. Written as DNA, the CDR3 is TGTGCCACCAGGCCCGGAGGGGCAACGTCTGGAAACACCATATATTTT. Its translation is CATRPGGATSGNTIYF.